This T cell receptor (beta chain) was recovered during a study of shared clonotypes between healthy human individuals. Study overall: The plates for each donor numbered three CD4 naive, three CD4 memory, two CD8 naive and one CD8 memory.

The material for each subset, its genomic DNA, was split evenly across several immunoSEQ plates. Only in-frame clones appear in the TCRdb table, and some are missing; sequencing was by immunoSEQ multiplex PCR. The sample consists of about 2.1 million clones, 93% of them appearing once. Selected positively for CCR7 and CD45RO-negative, naive CD8 cells excluded terminally differentiated effector memory CD45RA+ cells. Germline V gene sequence: CDR1 SGHRS, CDR2 YFSETQ. The V gene lost 1 base and the J gene lost 0 bases, with 8 bases spanning the gap. This CDR3 region has 15 residues. The source is a man between 18 and 29 years old in good health. Some clones in this sample may be carry-over from other donors' samples. The sequenced material came from naive CD8+ T cells from PBMCs. This sequence joins TRBV5-1 and TRBJ1-3; tentative D call: TRBD1 (5 bases). CDR3 in amino acids: CASSLSDSSGNTIYF. The CDR3 region has the DNA TGCGCCAGCAGCTTGTCCGACAGCTCTGGAAACACCATATATTTT.